This record covers a single TCR beta chain. The antigen remains unidentified. The entry originates in a study of blood T cells in healthy people across ages. The study's findings and limits: Diversity estimates from one million T cells were considered underestimates. It was not known whether donors were CMV positive (a possible confounder of expanded clonotype changes).

The use of a sample-barcoded 5' primer and a J-beta primer mix characterized a second PCR of about 7 to 12 cycles. MiXCR, applied by TCRdb to the 5' RACE reads, yields one record per CDR3 protein. The data contain around 800,000 distinct CDR3 sequences, about a quarter of them seen just once; the ten biggest clones take up around 3%. Germline V gene lookup returns CDR1 DFQATT and CDR2 SNEGSKA (reference sequence). Trimming at V came to 3 bases and at J to 5 bases, leaving 7 bases not matched to a gene. CDR3 length: 14 residues. The same sample was also used in a study of T cells of mothers and their children. That study adds: Samples came from a few healthy Caucasian mothers and their six children.

The sequenced material came from blood. The receptor comes from a boy aged 5 to 17 in good health. This rearrangement joins TRBV20-1 to TRBJ2-5, with TRBD2 matching over 9 bases. This chain's CDR3 is CSASYLAGTETQYF. DNA of the CDR3: TGCAGTGCTAGTTACCTAGCGGGAACCGAGACCCAGTACTTC.